A single sample is the source of the 10 T cell receptor beta chains below, sequenced in a study of blood T cell repertoires in COVID-19 (TCRdb year 2020). Libraries were built with the immunoSEQ multiplex PCR assay. What TCRdb holds here is the immuneACCESS table cut down to in-frame rearrangements. Part of the clones is not present; checked against another copy, under half of the missing clones reflect an unresolved V gene, and the others are unexplained. For this sample there are hundreds of thousands of clones; around 87% appear just once. Approximately 6% of the sample goes to the ten largest clones. What was sequenced was peripheral blood. The receptors were gathered from a man in his 60s who had recovered from COVID-19.

This chain connects TRBV12-3 or TRBV12-4 to TRBJ1-1, with D unclear. The CDR3 has 13 amino acids. CDR3 in amino acids: CGLRRVGDTEAFF. CDR3 DNA sequence: TGTGGGTTAAGGAGGGTCGGGGACACTGAAGCTTTCTTT.

The chain uses TRBV5-1 and TRBJ1-4, with D uncertain. Trimming pared 5 bases from V and 7 bases from J, leaving 15 bases between. The CDR3 consists of 14 residues. The V gene's germline CDR1 is SGHRS and CDR2 YFSETQ. In DNA form, the CDR3 reads TGCGCCAGCAGGCCGGAGGTGTTGGGTGAAAAACTGTTTTTT. Translated: CASRPEVLGEKLFF.

The chain employs TRBV5-6 and TRBJ2-7, with D perhaps TRBD1 (6 bases). V lost 4 bases and J 0 bases, leaving 11 bases between the germline ends. Germline V CDR1 and CDR2: SGHDT, YYEEEE. The length of the CDR3 is 14 residues. CDR3 region: CASSPGQSSYEQYF. CDR3 coding DNA: TGTGCCAGCAGCCCCGGACAGAGCTCCTACGAGCAGTACTTC.

The chain uses TRBV4-1 and TRBJ1-5; D remains unclear. CDR1 is MGHRA and CDR2 is YSYEKL in the germline V gene. The CDR3 contains 16 residues. V lost 0 bases to trimming and J lost 3 bases, with 12 bases between them. CDR3 residues: CASSQEVTVLNQPQHF. CDR3 bases: TGCGCCAGCAGCCAAGAAGTAACTGTCCTCAATCAGCCCCAGCATTTT.

The rearrangement joins TRBV27 to TRBJ1-4; 7 bases map to TRBD1. CDR3 length: 19 amino acids. V lost 9 bases, J lost 0 bases, and 19 bases stayed unmatched. Germline assignment: CDR1 MNHEY and CDR2 SMNVEV (reference sequence). CDR3 DNA: TGTGCCAGTATGATGTTACCCGGGACAGCTTATTCAACTAATGAAAAACTGTTTTTT. Translated: CASMMLPGTAYSTNEKLFF.

The chain recombines TRBV29-1 with TRBJ2-1; 7 nucleotides match TRBD1. V shed 6 bases and J 7 bases; nucleotides not matched to a gene: 9. This CDR3 region has 13 residues. Per the germline V gene, CDR1 is SQVTM and CDR2 is ANQGSEA. The CDR3 DNA is TGCAGCGTCAGACAGGGCTTACCTAATGAGCAGTTCTTC. It codes for CSVRQGLPNEQFF.

J is TRBJ1-2 and V is TRBV6-5, with 8 bases aligning to TRBD1. Germline V CDR1 and CDR2: MNHEY, SVGAGI. V dropped 5 bases and J dropped 5; count of bases not matched to a gene: 4. The CDR3 totals 13 residues. The CDR3 region is CASSRDRRYGYTF. CDR3 nucleotides: TGTGCCAGCAGTCGGGACAGGAGATATGGCTACACCTTC.

The CDR3 here is CASSPIPSGIEEQFF. In DNA, the CDR3 is TGTGCCAGCAGCCCCATCCCTAGCGGGATCGAGGAACAGTTCTTC. The genes are TRBV9 and TRBJ2-1; 9 bases align to TRBD2. This CDR3 has 15 residues. In germline, CDR1 is SGDLS, CDR2 YYNGEE. Losses at the gene ends were 4 bases for V and 13 bases for J; bases not matched to a gene: 15.

The CDR3 sequence is CASSFTGGTEAFF. The CDR3 DNA reads as TGTGCCAGCAGCTTTACAGGGGGCACTGAAGCTTTCTTT. This chain joins TRBV5-5 and TRBJ1-1, with 8 bases aligning to TRBD1. The trim removed 2 bases at V and 4 bases at J, leaving 1 base unmatched. Germline-derived CDR1 and CDR2 are SGHKS and YYEKEE (reference sequence). The CDR3 loop spans 13 amino acids.

The rearrangement uses TRBV30 and TRBJ2-3; 8 bases line up with TRBD1. Germline CDR1 is GTSNPN and CDR2 is SVGIG (reference sequence). This CDR3 contains 12 residues. The CDR3: CARQGMADTQYF. CDR3 in DNA: TGTGCTAGACAGGGGATGGCAGATACGCAGTATTTT.